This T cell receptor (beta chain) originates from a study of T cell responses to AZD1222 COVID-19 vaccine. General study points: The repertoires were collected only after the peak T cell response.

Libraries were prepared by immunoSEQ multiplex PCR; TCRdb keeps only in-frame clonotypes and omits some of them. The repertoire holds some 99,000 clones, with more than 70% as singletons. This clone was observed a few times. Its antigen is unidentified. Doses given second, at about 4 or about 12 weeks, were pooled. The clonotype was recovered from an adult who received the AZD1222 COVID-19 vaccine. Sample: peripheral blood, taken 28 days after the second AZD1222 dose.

CDR3 sequence: CASSGILGEEIEQFF. The CDR3 DNA reads TGTGCCAGTAGTGGGATCTTGGGGGAGGAGATTGAGCAGTTCTTC. The V gene is TRBV19, the J gene TRBJ2-1, with TRBD2 as a possible D gene (6 bases). Trimming stripped 5 bases from V and 9 bases from J, with 20 bases between. Germline CDR1 is LNHDA and CDR2 is SQIVND (reference sequence). The CDR3 loop spans 15 amino acids.